This T cell receptor beta chain was found in a study of PD-1 blockade in classical Hodgkin lymphoma. All patients experienced relapse after autologous stem cell transplantation, and brentuximab vedotin exposure was variable. Sequencing used immunoSEQ multiplex PCR; TCRdb keeps in-frame clones, though not all of them. The sample includes about 93,000 clones, around nine tenths seen only once; the top ten take less than 3%. To note about this clone: Its antigen is undetermined.

General study points: Baseline diversity resembling that of newly diagnosed patients was seen in complete responders. Differences between repertoires have undefined causes, possibly disease activity or prior therapy. Those starting nivolumab under 1 year post-ASCT were excluded.

This receptor was taken from a human donor with classical Hodgkin lymphoma. This specimen consisted of peripheral blood mononuclear cells (PBMCs), obtained before the second cycle of nivolumab.

CDR3 in DNA: TGTGCCAGCAGTAGTACAGGGGGTAACTATGGCTACACCTTC. Its protein product is CASSSTGGNYGYTF. The chain joins TRBV25-1 to TRBJ1-2, with 8 nucleotides matching TRBD1. The CDR3 is 14 amino acids. J gave up 1 base and V 5 bases, and 3 bases lay outside the gene matches. Germline values: CDR1 MGHDK, CDR2 SYGVNS.